This TCR beta chain was captured by sequencing in a study of blood T cells in healthy people across ages. A minimum of 7 million PBMCs was isolated per sample. Extractions gave at least 5.5 micrograms of total RNA per sample. Germline CDR1 reads MGHRA; CDR2 reads YSYEKL. The V and J ends lost 3 bases and 2 bases, in that order; junction bases with no gene match: 3. The length of the CDR3 is 15 residues. This clonotype was seen a few times. Its antigen is unidentified. Together with a sample-barcoded 5' primer, a J-beta primer mix was included in a second PCR lasting roughly 6 to 12 cycles. Via MiXCR, TCRdb re-called the 5' RACE reads, giving one row per CDR3 protein. The sample has over a million distinct CDR3 sequences; over 35% are singletons. The study, taken as a whole, reports: Unsorted PBMCs blocked a conclusive comparison of naive and antigen-experienced cells.

The chain couples TRBV4-1 to TRBJ1-5, with 8 positions matching TRBD1. This sequence originates from a woman in her sixties in good health. The sample was blood. The DNA for the CDR3 is TGCGCCAGCAGCCAGACAGGGGATGGCAATCAGCCCCAGCATTTT. Its translation is CASSQTGDGNQPQHF.